Reported below is one T cell receptor (beta chain). This entry belongs to a study of brain metastases from non-small cell lung cancer. The method was immunoSEQ multiplex PCR; TCRdb's version includes in-frame clones alone and lacks a portion of them. Of 1,500 to 2,000 clones listed, approximately 77% are singletons. The V end was cut by 3 bases, the J end by 2 bases, with 20 bases between. This CDR3 is built from 17 residues. In germline, CDR1 is MNHEY, CDR2 SVGEGT. The V and J genes are TRBV6-2 or TRBV6-3 and TRBJ2-7; D gene ambiguous. The TCR sequence derives from a donor over 35 with non-small cell lung cancer. Sequences were obtained from tumor-adjacent normal tissue. CDR3 region: CASSYNPGGQRTYEQYF. CDR3 bases: TGTGCCAGCAGTTATAATCCGGGTGGGCAGCGAACCTACGAGCAGTACTTC.